Described below is a single T cell receptor beta chain sequence and its context. The junction had 7 bases not matched to a gene; V was cut back by 5 bases and J by 4 bases. The CDR3 loop spans 14 amino acids. Germline values: CDR1 SGHTA, CDR2 FQGNSA. The data are from a study of naive and memory T cell subsets. An oligonucleotide containing a UMI was ligated to the 3' end of TCR cDNA. Four PCR rounds used nested alpha and beta constant region primers plus the SP2 primer. TCRdb reanalysed the 5' RACE reads using MiXCR and keeps one entry per CDR3 protein. The top ten hold 2% to 3% of the sample, which has around 30,000 distinct CDR3 sequences, approximately 15% seen once.

This chain links TRBV7-2 with TRBJ2-5; TRBD2 aligns across 7 bases. This clonotype was sampled from a female donor in good health. The CDR3 nucleotides read TGTGCCAGCAGCAGTAAGCGGGGTTTAGAGACCCAGTACTTC. The encoded protein is CASSSKRGLETQYF. The full variable domain, rest sourced from reference TRBV7-2 and TRBJ2-5, is GAGVSQSPSNKVTEKGKDVELRCDPISGHTALYWYRQSLGQGLEFLIYFQGNSAPDKSGLPSDRFSAERTGGSVSTLTIQRTQQEDSAVYLCASSSKRGLETQYFGPGTRLLVL.